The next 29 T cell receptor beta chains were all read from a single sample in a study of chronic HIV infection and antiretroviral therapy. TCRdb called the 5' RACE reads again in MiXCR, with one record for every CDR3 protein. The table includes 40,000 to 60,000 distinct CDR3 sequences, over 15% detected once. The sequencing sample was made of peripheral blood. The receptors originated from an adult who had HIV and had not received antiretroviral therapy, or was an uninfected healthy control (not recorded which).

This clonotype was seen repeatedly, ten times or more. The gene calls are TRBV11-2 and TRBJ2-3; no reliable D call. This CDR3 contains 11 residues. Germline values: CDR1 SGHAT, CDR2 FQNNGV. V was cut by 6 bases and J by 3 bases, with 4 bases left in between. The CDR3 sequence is CASSITDTQYF. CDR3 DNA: TGTGCCAGCAGTATTACAGATACGCAGTATTTT.

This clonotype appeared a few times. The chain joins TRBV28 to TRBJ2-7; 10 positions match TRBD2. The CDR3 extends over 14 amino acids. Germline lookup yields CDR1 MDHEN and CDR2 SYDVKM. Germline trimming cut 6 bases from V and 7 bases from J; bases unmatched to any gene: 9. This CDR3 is CASRSAGGPGEQYF. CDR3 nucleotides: TGTGCCAGCAGATCAGCGGGAGGGCCGGGGGAGCAGTACTTC.

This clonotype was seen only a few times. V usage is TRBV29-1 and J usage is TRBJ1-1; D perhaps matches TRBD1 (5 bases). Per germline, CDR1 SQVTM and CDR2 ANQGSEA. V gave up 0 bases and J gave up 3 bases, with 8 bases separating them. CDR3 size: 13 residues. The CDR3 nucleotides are TGCAGCGTTGAAGATGGGGCCCACACTGAAGCTTTCTTT. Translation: CSVEDGAHTEAFF.

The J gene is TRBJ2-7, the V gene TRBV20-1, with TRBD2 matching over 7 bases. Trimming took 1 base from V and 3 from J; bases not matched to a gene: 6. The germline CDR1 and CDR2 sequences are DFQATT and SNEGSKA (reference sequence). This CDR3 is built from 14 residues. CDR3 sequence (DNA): TGCAGTGCTAGAGCCCTAGCGGTCCTCTACGAGCAGTACTTC. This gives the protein CSARALAVLYEQYF.

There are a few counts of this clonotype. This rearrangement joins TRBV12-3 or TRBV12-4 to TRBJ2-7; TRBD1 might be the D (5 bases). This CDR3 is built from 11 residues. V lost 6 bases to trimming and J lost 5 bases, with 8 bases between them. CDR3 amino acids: CASRGVNEQYF. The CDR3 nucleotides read TGTGCCAGCAGAGGGGTGAACGAGCAGTACTTC.

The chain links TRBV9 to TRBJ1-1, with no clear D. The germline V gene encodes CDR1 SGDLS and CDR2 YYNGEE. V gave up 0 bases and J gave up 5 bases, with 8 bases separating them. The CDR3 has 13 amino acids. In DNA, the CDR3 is TGTGCCAGCAGCGTAGCGGCAGGAACTGAAGCTTTCTTT. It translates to CASSVAAGTEAFF.

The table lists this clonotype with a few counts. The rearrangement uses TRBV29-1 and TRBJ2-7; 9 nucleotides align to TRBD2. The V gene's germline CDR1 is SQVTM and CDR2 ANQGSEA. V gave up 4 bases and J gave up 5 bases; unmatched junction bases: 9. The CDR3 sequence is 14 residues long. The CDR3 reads CSVGSSGSIHEQYF. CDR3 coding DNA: TGCAGCGTTGGGAGTAGCGGGAGTATCCACGAGCAGTACTTC.

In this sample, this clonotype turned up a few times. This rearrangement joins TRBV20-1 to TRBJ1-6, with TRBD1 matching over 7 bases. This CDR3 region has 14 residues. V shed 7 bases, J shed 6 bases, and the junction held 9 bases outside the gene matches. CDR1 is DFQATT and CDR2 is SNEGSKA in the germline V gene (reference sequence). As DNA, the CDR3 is TGCAGTGGCGCATCCGGGACAGCTAATTCACCCCTCCACTTT. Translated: CSGASGTANSPLHF.

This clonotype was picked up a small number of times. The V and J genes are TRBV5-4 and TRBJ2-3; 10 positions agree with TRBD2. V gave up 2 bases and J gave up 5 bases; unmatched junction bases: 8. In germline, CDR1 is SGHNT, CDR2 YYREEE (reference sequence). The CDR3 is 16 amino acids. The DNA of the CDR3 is TGTGCCAGCAGCTTTCCGCTAGCGGGAGTTGGAGATACGCAGTATTTT. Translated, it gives CASSFPLAGVGDTQYF. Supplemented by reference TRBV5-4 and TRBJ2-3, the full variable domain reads ETGVTQSPTHLIKTRGQQVTLRCSSQSGHNTVSWYQQALGQGPQFIFQYYREEENGRGNFPPRFSGLQFPNYSSELNVNALELDDSALYLCASSFPLAGVGDTQYFGPGTRLTVL.

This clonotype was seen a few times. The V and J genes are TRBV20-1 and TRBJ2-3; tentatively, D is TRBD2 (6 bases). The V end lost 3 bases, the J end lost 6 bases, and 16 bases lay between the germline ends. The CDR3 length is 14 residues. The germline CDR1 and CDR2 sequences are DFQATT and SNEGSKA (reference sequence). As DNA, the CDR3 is TGCAGTGCTAGTAGGCGTCTAGCGACCGATACGCAGTATTTT. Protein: CSASRRLATDTQYF.

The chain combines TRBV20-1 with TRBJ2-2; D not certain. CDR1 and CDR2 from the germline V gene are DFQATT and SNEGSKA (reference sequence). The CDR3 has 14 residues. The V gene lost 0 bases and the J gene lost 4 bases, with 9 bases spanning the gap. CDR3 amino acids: CSARDLGFTGELFF. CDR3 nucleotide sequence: TGCAGTGCTAGAGATCTGGGCTTCACCGGGGAGCTGTTTTTT.

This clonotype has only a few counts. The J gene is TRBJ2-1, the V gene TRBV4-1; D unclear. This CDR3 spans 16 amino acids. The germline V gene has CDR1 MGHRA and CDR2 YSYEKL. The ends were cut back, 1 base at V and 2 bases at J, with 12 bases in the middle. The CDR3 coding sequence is TGCGCCAGCAGCCAAGTGGCACAGAAAACCTACAATGAGCAGTTCTTC. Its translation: CASSQVAQKTYNEQFF.

The CDR3 bases are TGCAGCGTTGATAGGGGACAGGGGTCCTACAATGAGCAGTTCTTC. Its protein is CSVDRGQGSYNEQFF. This chain links TRBV29-1 with TRBJ2-1; 10 bases match TRBD1. The CDR3 is 15 amino acids. Germline values: CDR1 SQVTM, CDR2 ANQGSEA. V gave up 3 bases and J gave up 1 base; unmatched junction bases: 3.

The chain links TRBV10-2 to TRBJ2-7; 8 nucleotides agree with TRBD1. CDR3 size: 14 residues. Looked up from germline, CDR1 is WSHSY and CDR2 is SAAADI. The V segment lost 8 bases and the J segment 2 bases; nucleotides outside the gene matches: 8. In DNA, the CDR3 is TGCGCCAGCGGGGACAGGCCGCCTACCTACGAGCAGTACTTC. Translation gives CASGDRPPTYEQYF.

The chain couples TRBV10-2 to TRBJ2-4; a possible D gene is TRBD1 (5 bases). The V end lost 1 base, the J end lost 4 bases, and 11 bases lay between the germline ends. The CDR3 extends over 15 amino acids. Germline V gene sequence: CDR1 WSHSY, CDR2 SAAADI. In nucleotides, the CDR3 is TGCGCCAGCAGTGAGTTTAGGACACAAAAAAACATTCAGTACTTC. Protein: CASSEFRTQKNIQYF.

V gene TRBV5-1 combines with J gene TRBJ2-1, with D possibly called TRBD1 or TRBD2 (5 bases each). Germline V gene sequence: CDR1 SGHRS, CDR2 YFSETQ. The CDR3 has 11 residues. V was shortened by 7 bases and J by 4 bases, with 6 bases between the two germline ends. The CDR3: CASEGYNEQFF. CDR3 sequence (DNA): TGCGCCAGCGAGGGGTACAATGAGCAGTTCTTC.

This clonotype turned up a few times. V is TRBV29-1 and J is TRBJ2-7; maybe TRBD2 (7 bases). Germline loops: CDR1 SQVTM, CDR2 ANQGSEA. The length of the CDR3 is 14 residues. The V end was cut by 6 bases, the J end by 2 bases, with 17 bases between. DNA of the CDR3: TGCAGCGTCCGGGGGGACACGAAAGCCTACGAGCAGTACTTC. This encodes CSVRGDTKAYEQYF.

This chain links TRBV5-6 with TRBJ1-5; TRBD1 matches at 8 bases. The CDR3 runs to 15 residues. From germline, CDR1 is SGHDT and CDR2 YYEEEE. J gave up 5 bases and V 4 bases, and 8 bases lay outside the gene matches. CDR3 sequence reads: CASSQVQGAYQPQHF. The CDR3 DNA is TGTGCCAGCAGCCAGGTTCAGGGGGCCTATCAGCCCCAGCATTTT.

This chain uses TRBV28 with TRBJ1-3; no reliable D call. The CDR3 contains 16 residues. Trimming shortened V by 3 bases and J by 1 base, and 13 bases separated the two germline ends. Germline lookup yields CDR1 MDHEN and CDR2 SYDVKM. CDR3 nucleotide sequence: TGTGCCAGCAGTTTCCCCCGGGGAGGGTCTGGAAACACCATATATTTT. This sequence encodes CASSFPRGGSGNTIYF.

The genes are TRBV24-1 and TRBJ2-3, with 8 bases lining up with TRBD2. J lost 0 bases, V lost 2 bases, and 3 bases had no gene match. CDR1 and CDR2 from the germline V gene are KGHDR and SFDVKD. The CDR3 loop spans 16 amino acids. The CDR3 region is CATSDWPGGSTDTQYF. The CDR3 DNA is TGTGCCACCAGTGATTGGCCGGGAGGGAGCACAGATACGCAGTATTTT.

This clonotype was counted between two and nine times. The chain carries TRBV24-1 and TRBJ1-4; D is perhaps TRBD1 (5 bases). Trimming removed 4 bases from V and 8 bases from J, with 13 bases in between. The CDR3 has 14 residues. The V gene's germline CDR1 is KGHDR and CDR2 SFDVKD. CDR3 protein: CATSDGGAREKLFF. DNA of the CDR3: TGTGCCACCAGTGACGGAGGGGCGAGGGAAAAACTGTTTTTT.

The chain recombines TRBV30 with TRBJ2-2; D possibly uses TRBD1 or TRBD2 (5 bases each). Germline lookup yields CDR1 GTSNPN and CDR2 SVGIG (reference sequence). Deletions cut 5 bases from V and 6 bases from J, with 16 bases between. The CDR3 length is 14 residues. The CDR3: CAWGDAGYPGELFF. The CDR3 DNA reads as TGTGCCTGGGGGGACGCAGGGTACCCCGGGGAGCTGTTTTTT.

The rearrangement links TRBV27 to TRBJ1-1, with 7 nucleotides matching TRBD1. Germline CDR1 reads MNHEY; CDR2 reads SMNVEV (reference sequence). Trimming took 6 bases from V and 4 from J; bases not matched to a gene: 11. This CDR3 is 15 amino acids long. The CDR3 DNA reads TGTGCCAGCAGCCCCCAGACAGGGAAGAGCACTGAAGCTTTCTTT. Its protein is CASSPQTGKSTEAFF.

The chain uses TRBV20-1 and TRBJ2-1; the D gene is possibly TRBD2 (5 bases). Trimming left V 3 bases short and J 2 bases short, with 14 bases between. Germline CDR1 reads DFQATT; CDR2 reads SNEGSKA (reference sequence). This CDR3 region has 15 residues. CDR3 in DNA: TGCAGTGCTAGGAGTTTCGGGAAGGCCTACAATGAGCAGTTCTTC. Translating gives CSARSFGKAYNEQFF.

CDR3 in amino acids: CASIEFPATAAETQYF. In DNA, the CDR3 is TGTGCCAGCATAGAATTCCCCGCAACGGCTGCTGAGACCCAGTACTTC. The rearrangement joins TRBV28 to TRBJ2-5; no clear D gene. The CDR3 is 16 residues long. Germline CDR1 reads MDHEN; CDR2 reads SYDVKM. The V end lost 7 bases, the J end lost 5 bases, and 23 bases lay between the germline ends.

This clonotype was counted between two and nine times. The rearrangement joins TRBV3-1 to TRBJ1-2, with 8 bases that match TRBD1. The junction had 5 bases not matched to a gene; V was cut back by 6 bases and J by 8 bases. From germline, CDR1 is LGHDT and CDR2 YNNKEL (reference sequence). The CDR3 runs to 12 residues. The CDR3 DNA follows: TGTGCCAGCAGATCGACAGGGGAAGGCTACACCTTC. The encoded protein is CASRSTGEGYTF. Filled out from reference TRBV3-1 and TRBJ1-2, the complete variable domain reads DTAVSQTPKYLVTQMGNDKSIKCEQNLGHDTMYWYKQDSKKFLKIMFSYNNKELIINETVPNRFSPKSPDKAHLNLHINSLELGDSAVYFCASRSTGEGYTFGSGTRLTVV.

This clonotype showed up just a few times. The CDR3 is CASSLEIESSYNSPLHF. The CDR3 DNA follows: TGTGCCAGCAGTTTAGAGATAGAGAGCTCCTATAATTCACCCCTCCACTTT. The rearrangement uses TRBV28 and TRBJ1-6; D ambiguous. CDR3 length: 17 residues. The V end was cut by 2 bases, the J end by 0 bases, with 11 bases between. Germline-derived CDR1 and CDR2 are MDHEN and SYDVKM.

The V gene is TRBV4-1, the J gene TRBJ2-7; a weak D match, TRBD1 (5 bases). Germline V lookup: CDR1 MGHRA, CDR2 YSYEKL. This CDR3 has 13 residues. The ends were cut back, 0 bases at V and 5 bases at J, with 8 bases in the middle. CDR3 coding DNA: TGCGCCAGCAGCCAAGATTGGGGCCACGAGCAGTACTTC. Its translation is CASSQDWGHEQYF.

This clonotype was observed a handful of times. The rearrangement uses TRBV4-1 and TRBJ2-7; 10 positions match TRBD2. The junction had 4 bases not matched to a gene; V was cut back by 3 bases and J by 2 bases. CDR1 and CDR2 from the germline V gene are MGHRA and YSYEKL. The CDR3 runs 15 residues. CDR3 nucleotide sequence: TGCGCCAGCAGCCAGGGAGCGGGAGGGCCCTACGAGCAGTACTTC. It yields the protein CASSQGAGGPYEQYF.